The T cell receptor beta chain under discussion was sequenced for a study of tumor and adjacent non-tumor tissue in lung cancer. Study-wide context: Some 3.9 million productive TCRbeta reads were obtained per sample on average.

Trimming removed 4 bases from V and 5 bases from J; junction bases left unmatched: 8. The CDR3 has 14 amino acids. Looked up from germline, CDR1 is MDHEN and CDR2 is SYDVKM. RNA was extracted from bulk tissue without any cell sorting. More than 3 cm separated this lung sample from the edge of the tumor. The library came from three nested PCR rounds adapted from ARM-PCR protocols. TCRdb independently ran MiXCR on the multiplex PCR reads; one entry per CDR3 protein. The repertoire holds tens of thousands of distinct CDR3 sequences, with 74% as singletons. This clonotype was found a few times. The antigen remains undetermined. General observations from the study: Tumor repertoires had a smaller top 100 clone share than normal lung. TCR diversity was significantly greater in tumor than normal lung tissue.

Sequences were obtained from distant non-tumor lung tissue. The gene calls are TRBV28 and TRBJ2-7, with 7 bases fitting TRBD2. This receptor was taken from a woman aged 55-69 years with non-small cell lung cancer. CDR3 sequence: CASSSSWGGNEQYF. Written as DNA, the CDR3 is TGTGCCAGCAGTTCAAGCTGGGGGGGGAACGAGCAGTACTTC.